These 11 T cell receptor beta chains share one sample of origin, sequenced in a study of blood T cell repertoires in COVID-19 (TCRdb year 2020). The library was obtained by the immunoSEQ multiplex PCR assay. Not all clones reach the TCRdb copy of this immuneACCESS table, which keeps in-frame sequences only. Checked studies attribute under half of the gap to unresolved V genes and leave the rest unexplained. The sample yields 45,000 to 55,000 clones; 90% were counted once. Together, the top ten hold just under 8.5% of the sample. The specimen was peripheral blood. The receptors come from a middle-aged woman with active COVID-19.

The chain combines TRBV20-1 with TRBJ2-5; 7 nucleotides align to TRBD1. The trim removed 3 bases at V and 3 bases at J, leaving 4 bases unmatched. Germline CDR1 and CDR2: DFQATT and SNEGSKA (reference sequence). CDR3 length equals 13 residues. The CDR3 nucleotides read TGCAGTGCTAGTGGGGACAGAGAAGAGACCCAGTACTTC. Its translation is CSASGDREETQYF.

The chain recombines TRBV7-8 with TRBJ2-1; 9 bases fit TRBD2. From germline, CDR1 is SGHVS and CDR2 FQNEAQ. The CDR3 runs 16 residues. The J segment lost 5 bases and the V segment lost 5 bases, leaving 10 bases of the junction unmatched. Here the CDR3 reads CASSPEVAGVDNEQFF. In DNA, the CDR3 is TGTGCCAGCAGCCCCGAGGTAGCGGGGGTTGACAATGAGCAGTTCTTC.

The chain has TRBV10-3 and TRBJ2-1, with TRBD1 matching 8 bases. V gave up 8 bases and J gave up 5 bases; unmatched junction bases: 2. Per germline, CDR1 ENHRY and CDR2 SYGVKD. The CDR3 is 12 amino acids. CDR3 DNA: TGTGCCATCCAGGGGGCGGACAATGAGCAGTTCTTC. Amino acids: CAIQGADNEQFF.

Points on this clone: At one end, the junction sequence differs from germline, possibly due to a read error. This chain connects TRBV29-1 to TRBJ2-3, with TRBD1 identical over 7 bases. Germline lookup yields CDR1 SQVTM and CDR2 ANQGSEA. CDR3 length: 15 amino acids. Written as DNA, the CDR3 is TGCAGCGTCGAAGGGGCCAGGGGGAGCACAGATACGCAGTATTTT. As protein: CSVEGARGSTDTQYF.

CDR3 sequence: CASSLERGWGTDTQYF. The CDR3 DNA reads as TGTGCCAGCAGCTTAGAGCGCGGATGGGGCACAGATACGCAGTATTTT. V and J are TRBV7-2 and TRBJ2-3; no firm D call. Germline V gene sequence: CDR1 SGHTA, CDR2 FQGNSA. The V gene lost 1 base and the J gene lost 1 base, with 12 bases spanning the gap. The CDR3 length is 16 residues.

The chain uses TRBV18 and TRBJ1-6; 8 positions agree with TRBD1. CDR1 KGHSH and CDR2 LQKENI come from the germline V gene. The junction had 7 bases not matched to a gene; V was cut back by 4 bases and J by 8 bases. CDR3 length: 15 amino acids. The CDR3 is CASSRDRGVDSPLHF. CDR3 bases: TGTGCCAGCTCACGTGACAGGGGAGTAGATTCACCCCTCCACTTT. The full variable domain, rest sourced from reference TRBV18 and TRBJ1-6, is NAGVMQNPRHLVRRRGQEARLRCSPMKGHSHVYWYRQLPEEGLKFMVYLQKENIIDESGMPKERFSAEFPKEGPSILRIQQVVRGDSAAYFCASSRDRGVDSPLHFGNGTRLTVT.

This chain links TRBV7-9 with TRBJ1-1; the D is unclear. The V and J ends lost 7 bases and 1 base respectively, with 13 bases between them. This CDR3 has 14 residues. Germline values: CDR1 SEHNR, CDR2 FQNEAQ (reference sequence). CDR3 DNA: TGTGCCAGCAATCTGTCCGGTGGGAACACTGAAGCTTTCTTT. The encoded protein is CASNLSGGNTEAFF.

The chain joins TRBV14 to TRBJ1-2; unclear D gene. Trimming left V 2 bases short and J 2 bases short, with 6 bases between. The CDR3 loop spans 13 amino acids. Germline lookup yields CDR1 SGHDN and CDR2 FVKESK. CDR3 protein: CASSQLSNYGYTF. The CDR3 DNA sequence: TGTGCCAGCAGCCAACTCTCGAACTATGGCTACACCTTC.

V gene TRBV19 combines with J gene TRBJ1-5; 8 nucleotides align to TRBD1. J was trimmed by 3 bases and V by 5 bases; bases with no gene match: 6. Germline V CDR1 and CDR2: LNHDA, SQIVND (reference sequence). The CDR3 runs to 15 residues. The CDR3 DNA sequence: TGTGCCAGTAGTGAAGACAGGGGATCCAATCAGCCCCAGCATTTT. Residues: CASSEDRGSNQPQHF.

The CDR3 here is CASSLKLPPPGLWDTQYF. The CDR3 nucleotides are TGTGCCAGCAGCTTAAAGCTCCCCCCCCCGGGTTTGTGGGATACGCAGTATTTT. V usage is TRBV7-3 and J usage is TRBJ2-3; D is unclear. V lost 1 base and J 6 bases, leaving 23 bases between the germline ends. The CDR3 is 18 residues long. CDR1 is SGHTA, CDR2 FQGTGA, per germline.

This chain connects TRBV3-1 (or the pseudogene TRBV3-2) to TRBJ1-1; D is uncertain. Germline values: CDR1 LGHDT, CDR2 YNNKEL (reference sequence). Trimming pared 1 base from V and 2 bases from J, leaving 8 bases between. The CDR3 consists of 14 residues. The CDR3 is CASSQGRVNTEAFF. The CDR3 nucleotides read TGTGCCAGCAGCCAAGGCCGGGTTAACACTGAAGCTTTCTTT.